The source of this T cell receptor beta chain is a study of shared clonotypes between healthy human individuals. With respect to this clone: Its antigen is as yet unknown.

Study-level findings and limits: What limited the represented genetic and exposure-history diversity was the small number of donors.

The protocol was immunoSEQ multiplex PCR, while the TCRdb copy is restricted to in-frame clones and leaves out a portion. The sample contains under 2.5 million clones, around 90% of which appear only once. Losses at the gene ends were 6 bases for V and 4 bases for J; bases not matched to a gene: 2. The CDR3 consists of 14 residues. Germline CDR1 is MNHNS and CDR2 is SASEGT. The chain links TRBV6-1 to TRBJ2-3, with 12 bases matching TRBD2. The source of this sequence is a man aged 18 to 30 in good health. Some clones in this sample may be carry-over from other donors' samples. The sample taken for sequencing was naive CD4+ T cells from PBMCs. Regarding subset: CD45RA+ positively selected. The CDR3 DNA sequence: TGTGCCAGCAGCAGACTAGCGGGAGCAGATACGCAGTATTTT. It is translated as CASSRLAGADTQYF.